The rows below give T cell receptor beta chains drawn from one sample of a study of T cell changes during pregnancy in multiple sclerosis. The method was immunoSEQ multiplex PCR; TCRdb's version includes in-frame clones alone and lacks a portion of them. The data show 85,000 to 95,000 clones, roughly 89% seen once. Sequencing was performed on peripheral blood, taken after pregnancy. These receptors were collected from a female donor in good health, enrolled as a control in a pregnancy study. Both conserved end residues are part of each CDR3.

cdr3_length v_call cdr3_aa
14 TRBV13 CASRTRAGFSPLHF
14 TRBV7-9 CASSRDSHTGELFF
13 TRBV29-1 CSVAGGQGNEQFF
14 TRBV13 CASSLRGWQETQYF
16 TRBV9 CASSPQDRSSSYEQYF
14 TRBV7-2 CASSLLTGVTEAFF
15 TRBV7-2 CASSLGTHNTGELFF
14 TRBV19 CASSIAGTHNEQFF
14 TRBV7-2 CASQGSFSGNTIYF
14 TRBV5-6 CASSLVRQGEGYTF